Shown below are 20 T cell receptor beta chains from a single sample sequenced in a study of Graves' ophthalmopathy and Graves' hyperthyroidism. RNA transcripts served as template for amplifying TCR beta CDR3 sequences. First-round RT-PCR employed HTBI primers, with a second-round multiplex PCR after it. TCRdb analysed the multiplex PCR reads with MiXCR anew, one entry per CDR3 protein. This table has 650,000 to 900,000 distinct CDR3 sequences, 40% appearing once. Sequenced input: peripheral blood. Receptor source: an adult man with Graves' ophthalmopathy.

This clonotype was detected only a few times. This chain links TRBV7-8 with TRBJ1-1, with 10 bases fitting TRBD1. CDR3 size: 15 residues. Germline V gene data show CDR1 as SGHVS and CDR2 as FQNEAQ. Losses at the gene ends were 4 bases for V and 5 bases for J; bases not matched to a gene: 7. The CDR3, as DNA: TGTGCCAGCAGCTCACGACAGGGGGCGTATACTGAAGCTTTCTTT. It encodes CASSSRQGAYTEAFF.

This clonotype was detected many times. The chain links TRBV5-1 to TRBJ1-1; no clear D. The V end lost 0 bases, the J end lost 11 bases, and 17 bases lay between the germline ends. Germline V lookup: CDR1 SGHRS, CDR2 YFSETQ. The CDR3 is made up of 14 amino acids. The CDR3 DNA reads TGCGCCAGCAGCTTGGCCCTTGGAGCGGGAGGCGCTTTCTTT. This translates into CASSLALGAGGAFF.

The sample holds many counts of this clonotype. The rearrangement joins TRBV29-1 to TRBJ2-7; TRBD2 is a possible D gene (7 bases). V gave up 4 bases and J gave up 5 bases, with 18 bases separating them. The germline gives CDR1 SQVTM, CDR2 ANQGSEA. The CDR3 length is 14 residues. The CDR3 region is CSVAKGGGRDEQYF. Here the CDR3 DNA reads TGCAGCGTTGCGAAGGGGGGAGGGAGGGACGAGCAGTACTTC.

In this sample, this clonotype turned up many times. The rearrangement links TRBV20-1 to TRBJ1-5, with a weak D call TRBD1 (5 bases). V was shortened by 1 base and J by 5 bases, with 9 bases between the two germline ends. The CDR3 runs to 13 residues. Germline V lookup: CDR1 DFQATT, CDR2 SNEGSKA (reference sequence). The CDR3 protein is CSARGDRDQPQHF. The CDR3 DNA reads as TGCAGTGCTAGAGGCGACAGAGATCAGCCCCAGCATTTT.

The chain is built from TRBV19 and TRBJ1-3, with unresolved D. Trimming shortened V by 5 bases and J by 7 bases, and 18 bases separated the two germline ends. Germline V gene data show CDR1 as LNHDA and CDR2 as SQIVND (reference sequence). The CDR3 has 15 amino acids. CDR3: CASSSRTQLGNTIYF. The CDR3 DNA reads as TGTGCCAGTAGTTCGAGGACGCAGCTAGGGAACACCATATATTTT.

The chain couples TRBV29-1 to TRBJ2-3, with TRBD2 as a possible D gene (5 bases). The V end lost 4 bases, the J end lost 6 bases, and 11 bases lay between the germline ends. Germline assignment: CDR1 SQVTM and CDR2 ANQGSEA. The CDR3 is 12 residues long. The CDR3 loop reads CSVGLATDTQYF. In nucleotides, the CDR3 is TGCAGCGTTGGGCTAGCCACGGATACGCAGTATTTT.

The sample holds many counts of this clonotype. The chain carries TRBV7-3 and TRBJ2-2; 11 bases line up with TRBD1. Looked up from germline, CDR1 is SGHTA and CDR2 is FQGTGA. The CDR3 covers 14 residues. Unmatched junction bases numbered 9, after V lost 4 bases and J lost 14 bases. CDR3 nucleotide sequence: TGTGCCAGCAGCTCCTCGGGACAGGGGGACTCACTGTTTTTT. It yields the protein CASSSSGQGDSLFF.

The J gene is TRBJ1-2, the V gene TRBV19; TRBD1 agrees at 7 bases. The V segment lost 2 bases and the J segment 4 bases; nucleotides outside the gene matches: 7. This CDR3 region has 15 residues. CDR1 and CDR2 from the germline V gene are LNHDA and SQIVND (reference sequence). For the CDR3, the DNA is TGTGCCAGTAGTATATACTCGGGACAGAGCTATGGCTACACCTTC. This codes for CASSIYSGQSYGYTF.

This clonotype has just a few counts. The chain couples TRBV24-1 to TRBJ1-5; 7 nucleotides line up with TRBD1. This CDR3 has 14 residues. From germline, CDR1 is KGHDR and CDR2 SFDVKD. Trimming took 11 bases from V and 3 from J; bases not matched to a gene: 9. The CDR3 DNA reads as TGTGCCAGCAGGGGGGGACGGGTCAATCAGCCCCAGCATTTT. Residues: CASRGGRVNQPQHF.

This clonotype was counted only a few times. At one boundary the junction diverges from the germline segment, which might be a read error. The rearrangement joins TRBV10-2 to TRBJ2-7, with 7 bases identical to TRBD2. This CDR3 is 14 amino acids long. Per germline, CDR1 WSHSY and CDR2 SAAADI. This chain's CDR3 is CASRPRVGGDEQYF. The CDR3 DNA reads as TGTGCCAGCAGGCCCAGGGTGGGGGGGGACGAGCAGTACTTC.

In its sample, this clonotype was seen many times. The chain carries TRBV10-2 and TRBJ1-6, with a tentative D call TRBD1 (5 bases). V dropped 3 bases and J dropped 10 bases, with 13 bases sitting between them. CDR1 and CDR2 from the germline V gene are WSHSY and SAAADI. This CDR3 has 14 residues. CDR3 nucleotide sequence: TGCGCCAGCAGTGAAGGCAGGGAAGGGTCACCCCTCCACTTT. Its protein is CASSEGREGSPLHF.

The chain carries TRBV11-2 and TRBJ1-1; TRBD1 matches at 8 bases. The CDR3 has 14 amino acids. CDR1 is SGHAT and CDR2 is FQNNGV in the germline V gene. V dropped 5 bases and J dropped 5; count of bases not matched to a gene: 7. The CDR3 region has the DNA TGTGCCAGCAGCCTCCTGGACAGGGTTACTGAAGCTTTCTTT. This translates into CASSLLDRVTEAFF.

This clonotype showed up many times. The CDR3 loop reads CASSPSRQGNEKLFF. CDR3 sequence (DNA): TGTGCCAGCAGCCCATCCCGACAGGGGAATGAAAAACTGTTTTTT. The chain employs TRBV7-9 and TRBJ1-4; 8 bases fit TRBD1. J gave up 5 bases and V 5 bases, and 7 bases lay outside the gene matches. From germline, CDR1 is SEHNR and CDR2 FQNEAQ (reference sequence). This CDR3 comprises 15 residues.

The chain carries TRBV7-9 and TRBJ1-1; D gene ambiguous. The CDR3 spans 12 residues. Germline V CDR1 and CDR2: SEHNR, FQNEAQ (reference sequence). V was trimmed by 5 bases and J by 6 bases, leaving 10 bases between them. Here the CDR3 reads CASSDDVSEAFF. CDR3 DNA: TGTGCCAGCAGCGATGACGTTTCTGAAGCTTTCTTT.

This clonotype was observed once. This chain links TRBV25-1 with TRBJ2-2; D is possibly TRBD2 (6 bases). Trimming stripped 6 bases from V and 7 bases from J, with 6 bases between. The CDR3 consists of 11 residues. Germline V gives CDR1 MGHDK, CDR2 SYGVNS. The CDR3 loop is CASRDYGELFF. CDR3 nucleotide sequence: TGTGCCAGCAGGGACTACGGGGAGCTGTTTTTT.

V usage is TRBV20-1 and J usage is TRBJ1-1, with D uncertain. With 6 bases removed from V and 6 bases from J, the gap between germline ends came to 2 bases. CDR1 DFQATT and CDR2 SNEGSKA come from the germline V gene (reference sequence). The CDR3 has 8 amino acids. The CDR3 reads CSAPEAFF. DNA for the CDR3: TGCAGTGCCCCTGAAGCTTTCTTT.

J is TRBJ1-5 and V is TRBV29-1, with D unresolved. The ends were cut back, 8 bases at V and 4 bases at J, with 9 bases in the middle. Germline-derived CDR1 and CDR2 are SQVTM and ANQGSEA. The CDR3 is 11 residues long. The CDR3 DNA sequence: TGCAGCTTGGCGATAAATCAGCCCCAGCATTTT. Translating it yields CSLAINQPQHF.

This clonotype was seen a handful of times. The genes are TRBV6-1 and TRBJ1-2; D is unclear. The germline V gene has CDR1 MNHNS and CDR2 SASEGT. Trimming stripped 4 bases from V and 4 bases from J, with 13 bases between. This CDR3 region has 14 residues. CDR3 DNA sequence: TGTGCCAGCAGTGGATTTGGATTTAGCTATGGCTACACCTTC. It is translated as CASSGFGFSYGYTF.

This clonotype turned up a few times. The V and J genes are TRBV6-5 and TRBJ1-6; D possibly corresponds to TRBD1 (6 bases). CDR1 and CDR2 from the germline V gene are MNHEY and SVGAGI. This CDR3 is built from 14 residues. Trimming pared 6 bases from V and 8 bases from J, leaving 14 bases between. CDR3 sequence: CASSPDRKYSPLHF. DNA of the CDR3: TGTGCCAGCAGCCCAGACAGGAAATATTCACCCCTCCACTTT.

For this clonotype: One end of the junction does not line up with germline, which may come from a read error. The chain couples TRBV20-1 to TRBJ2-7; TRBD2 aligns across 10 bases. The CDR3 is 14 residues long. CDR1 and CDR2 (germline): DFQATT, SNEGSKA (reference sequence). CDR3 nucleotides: TGCAGTGCTAGAGAAAGCGGGAGGGGTGACGAGCGGTACTTC. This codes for CSARESGRGDERYF.